These T cell receptor beta chains were read from a single sample in a study of CD8 T cells in ankylosing spondylitis. TCRdb itself ran the 5' RACE reads through MiXCR, one entry per CDR3 protein. The data contain some 270,000 distinct CDR3 sequences, over 30% of them singletons. What was sequenced was blood, either unsorted or a sorted T cell fraction (not recorded which). The receptors derive from a male donor with ankylosing spondylitis or in good health (not recorded which). Both conserved end residues are part of each CDR3. The D gene is left open where the match is weak. Clone size appears in some rows only: once, few, many, or a class for an expanded clone.

V gene	J gene	CDR3 length	clone size	D gene	CDR3 protein	CDR3 DNA
TRBV7-8	TRBJ2-2	16	-	-	CASSLEGRIDTGELFF	TGTGCCAGCAGCTTAGAGGGTAGGATCGACACCGGGGAGCTGTTTTTT
TRBV12-3/TRBV12-4	TRBJ1-1	12	-	-	CASSPGVDEAFF	TGTGCCAGCAGTCCAGGGGTAGATGAAGCTTTCTTT
TRBV29-1	TRBJ1-4	12	many	-	CSVETANEKLFF	TGCAGCGTTGAAACAGCTAATGAAAAACTGTTTTTT
TRBV5-1	TRBJ1-1	14	-	-	CASSVSTANTEAFF	TGCGCCAGCAGCGTATCGACAGCTAACACTGAAGCTTTCTTT
TRBV9	TRBJ2-1	14	few	-	CASSVGDRSDEQFF	TGTGCCAGCAGCGTAGGAGACAGGTCGGATGAGCAGTTCTTC
TRBV27	TRBJ2-3	18	-	-	CASSQIRHRDKYTDTQYF	TGTGCCAGCAGTCAGATCCGGCACAGGGATAAATACACAGATACGCAGTATTTT
TRBV20-1	TRBJ2-3	12	-	-	CSAGVSTDTQYF	TGCAGTGCAGGGGTCAGCACAGATACGCAGTATTTT
TRBV20-1	TRBJ2-3	13	-	-	CSALPGHTDTQYF	TGCAGTGCCCTCCCGGGCCACACAGATACGCAGTATTTT
TRBV10-2	TRBJ2-1	14	-	TRBD2	CASRPGLGGDEQFF	TGCGCCAGCAGGCCGGGACTAGGTGGGGATGAGCAGTTCTTC
TRBV20-1	TRBJ1-2	15	-	-	CSASVLGLTRYGYTF	TGCAGTGCTAGTGTTTTGGGGTTGACCCGGTATGGCTACACCTTC
TRBV12-3/TRBV12-4	TRBJ2-7	13	-	TRBD1	CASTTGSSYEQYF	TGTGCCAGCACGACAGGGAGCTCCTACGAGCAGTACTTC
TRBV7-9	TRBJ2-3	12	-	-	CASSPVAYTQYF	TGTGCCAGCAGCCCCGTTGCGTATACGCAGTATTTT
TRBV7-9	TRBJ2-7	13	few	-	CASSGQSSYEQYF	TGTGCCAGCAGCGGACAGAGCTCCTACGAGCAGTACTTC
TRBV25-1	TRBJ2-7	12	-	-	CASSDPSYEQYF	TGTGCCAGCAGCGATCCCTCCTACGAGCAGTACTTC
TRBV27	TRBJ2-1	14	-	TRBD2	CASSSSGAYNEQFF	TGTGCCAGCAGTTCTAGCGGGGCCTACAATGAGCAGTTCTTC
TRBV12-3/TRBV12-4	TRBJ2-1	14	-	TRBD1	CASVPPGQGSEQFF	TGTGCCAGCGTACCCCCGGGACAGGGAAGCGAGCAGTTCTTC
TRBV20-1	TRBJ2-1	12	-	TRBD1	CSAWTGGSEQFF	TGCAGTGCGTGGACAGGGGGGAGTGAGCAGTTCTTC
TRBV20-1	TRBJ2-1	13	-	TRBD1	CSARKQGANEQFF	TGCAGTGCTCGGAAACAGGGGGCTAATGAGCAGTTCTTC
TRBV10-3	TRBJ2-3	14	few	-	CAISEMLGTDTQYF	TGTGCCATCAGTGAAATGTTAGGGACAGATACGCAGTATTTT
TRBV6-1	TRBJ2-3	10	few	-	CASGGDTQYF	TGTGCCAGCGGGGGAGATACGCAGTATTTT
TRBV12-3/TRBV12-4	TRBJ1-5	16	few	TRBD1	CASSLGTGVFNQPQHF	TGTGCCAGCAGCCTCGGGACAGGGGTTTTCAATCAGCCCCAGCATTTT
TRBV7-8	TRBJ2-2	17	-	TRBD2	CASSLERGGKNTGELFF	TGTGCCAGCAGCTTGGAACGGGGGGGCAAGAACACCGGGGAGCTGTTTTTT
TRBV28	TRBJ2-3	16	few	-	CASSFAARGGTDTQYF	TGTGCCAGCAGTTTTGCGGCCCGCGGTGGCACAGATACGCAGTATTTT
TRBV29-1	TRBJ2-3	16	few	TRBD2	CSVAPGTSGSTDTQYF	TGCAGCGTTGCTCCCGGGACTAGCGGGAGCACAGATACGCAGTATTTT
TRBV5-1	TRBJ1-2	15	-	TRBD1	CASRAGTGATNGYTF	TGCGCCAGCAGGGCCGGGACAGGGGCGACGAATGGCTACACCTTC
TRBV12-3/TRBV12-4	TRBJ2-3	17	-	TRBD1	CASSLALGRGQGDTQYF	TGTGCCAGCAGTTTAGCGTTGGGCAGGGGGCAAGGAGATACGCAGTATTTT
TRBV12-3/TRBV12-4	TRBJ2-3	13	-	-	CASRKSGSDTQYF	TGTGCCAGCAGGAAAAGTGGATCAGATACGCAGTATTTT
TRBV18	TRBJ2-7	12	-	-	CASSPGGTEQYF	TGTGCCAGCTCACCAGGGGGCACCGAGCAGTACTTC
TRBV29-1	TRBJ2-1	12	many	-	CSVGVTDNEQFF	TGCAGCGTGGGCGTAACTGACAATGAGCAGTTCTTC
TRBV7-3	TRBJ2-7	13	-	-	CASSLRGGDEQYF	TGTGCCAGCAGCTTAAGAGGAGGAGACGAGCAGTACTTC